This T cell receptor (beta chain) was captured by sequencing in a study of T-cell memory formation after mild COVID-19 (dated by TCRdb to the early 2020s). Background for the entire study: Most TCR sequence clusters were specific to one of the two donors. In a couple of donors, T-cell clones that expanded and contracted after mild COVID-19 were tracked by sequencing TCRalpha and TCRbeta repertoires over time. Two young, previously healthy adult volunteers, one female and one male, were included in the cohort.

As to this clonotype: Its antigen remains undetermined. No base-level quality is on record; no much larger clone is a single base apart.

General findings and caveats noted by the study authors: The second-wave clones that peaked on day 37 were not confirmed to be SARS-CoV-2 specific. Contracting CD4+ clones were found mainly in CM and EM memory subsets, while CD8+ clones were enriched in EMRA. From day 15 to 85, contracting clones showed balanced CD4/CD8 phenotypes, whereas a second wave of clones that expanded from day 15 to 37 leaned towards CD4+. Only a couple of mild cases were covered by the study, and larger cohorts that include severe cases with pre-infection samples were considered necessary. Some responding clones were detected in pre-infection memory, which suggested that pre-existing cross-reactive memory T cells had joined the SARS-CoV-2 response.

Ficoll-Paque density gradient centrifugation was used to isolate PBMCs. TCRdb names Illumina NovaSeq 6000 as the instrument used. cDNA libraries for TCRalpha and TCRbeta were prepared by 5'RACE using constant-segment primers, with sample barcodes and unique molecular identifiers added. RNA was extracted from every sample with Trizol reagent. The libraries were amplified in two PCR steps, and the second step added a second sample barcode and Illumina TruSeq adapters. The libraries were sequenced on an Illumina NovaSeq using 2 x 150 bp paired-end reads. The published analysis was carried out like this. The reads were demultiplexed and collapsed into UMI-guided consensus sequences using migec v1.2.7. Using mixcr v2.1.11, the UMI consensuses were aligned to TRA and TRB V and J templates and assembled into clonotypes. A clonotype was counted as expanded or contracted only if both edgeR and NoisET called the change significant, with noise models trained on biological replicates. For edgeR calls, a false discovery rate-adjusted p below 0.01 and a log2 fold-change threshold of 1 were applied. PCA with hierarchical clustering of max-normalized trajectories of the 1000 most abundant clonotypes was used as exploratory dynamics analysis. Separately sequenced CD4+ and CD8+ repertoires were used to assign a CD4 or CD8 phenotype to each responding clone. The public reads were reanalyzed by TCRdb: fastp trimming at Q25, MiXCR alignment, in-frame beta chains only. A single entry per CDR3 protein holds the most common genes and DNA from its merged rows. The V and J calls were not made by the authors but by TCRdb's processing. In this sample the table shows a few hundred thousand distinct CDR3 sequences, around a fifth of which occur a single time. Of the sample, roughly an eighth is held by the ten largest clones.

Reading from cysteine to phenylalanine, the CDR3 counts 13 amino acids. Left in the record is the CDR3 DNA by itself, 39 bases read in frame from the first base. The V and J ends are trimmed by 2 bases and 4 bases, leaving 5 bases between them. CDR1 LGHNA and CDR2 YNFKEQ were looked up in the germline V gene. The material sequenced was PBMCs or a T cell subset sorted from them (not recorded which). This receptor was taken from an adult woman who had mild COVID-19 (a few samples of this study predate the infection). The sample titles of this study are shuffled in the database, so cell type and time point are left out; the donor was told from shared clones. The V and J segments used are TRBV4-2 and TRBJ2-2; the D gene remains uncertain. The CDR3 region reads CASSQTSTGELFF. The DNA reads as follows: TGTGCCAGCAGCCAAACGTCCACCGGGGAGCTGTTTTTT.